This TCR beta chain was captured in a study of beta chain features in type 1 diabetes. Study-wide results and limits: Patients with Type 1 diabetes showed moderately but significantly shorter TCRB CDR3s in all four CD4+ subsets. There were fewer insertions and more deletions at the VDJ junctions of type 1 diabetes patients.

The authors reverse transcribed all of the isolated RNA, so sequencing captured expressed TCRB transcripts. This table comes from immunoSEQ multiplex PCR, and its TCRdb copy is limited to in-frame clones, with some not included. The sample consists of 310,000 or so clones, approximately 16% of them appearing once. Regarding this clone: The antigen is unknown.

With 4 bases removed from V and 0 bases from J, the gap between germline ends came to 4 bases. Per the germline V gene, CDR1 is MNHEY and CDR2 is SVGAGI. The CDR3 contains 13 residues. Sequencing input: naive CD4+ T cells from blood. The sequence came from a man between 18 and 29 years old with type 1 diabetes. The chain combines TRBV6-5 with TRBJ1-5; unclear D gene. The CDR3: CASSSSSNQPQHF. For the CDR3, the DNA is TGTGCCAGCAGTTCCAGTAGCAATCAGCCCCAGCATTTT.